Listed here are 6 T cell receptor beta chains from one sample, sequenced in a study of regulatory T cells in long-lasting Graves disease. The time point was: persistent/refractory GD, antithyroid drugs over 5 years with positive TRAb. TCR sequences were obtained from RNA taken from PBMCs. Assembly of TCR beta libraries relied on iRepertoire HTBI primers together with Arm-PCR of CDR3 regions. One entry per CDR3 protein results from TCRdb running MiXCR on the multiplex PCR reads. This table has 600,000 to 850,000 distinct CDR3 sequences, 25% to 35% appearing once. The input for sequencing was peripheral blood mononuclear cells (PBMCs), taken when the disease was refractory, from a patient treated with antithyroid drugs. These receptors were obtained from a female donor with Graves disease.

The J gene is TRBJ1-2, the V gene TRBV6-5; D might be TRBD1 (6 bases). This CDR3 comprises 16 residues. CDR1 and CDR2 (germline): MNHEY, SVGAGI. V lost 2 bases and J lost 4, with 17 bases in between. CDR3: CASSYGRDTTPYGYTF. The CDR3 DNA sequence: TGTGCCAGCAGTTACGGAAGGGACACCACTCCCTATGGCTACACCTTC.

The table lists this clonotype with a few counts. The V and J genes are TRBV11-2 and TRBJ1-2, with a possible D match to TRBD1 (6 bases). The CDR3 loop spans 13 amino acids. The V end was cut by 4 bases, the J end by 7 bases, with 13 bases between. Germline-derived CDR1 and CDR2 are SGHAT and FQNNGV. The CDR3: CASSSNRVSGYTF. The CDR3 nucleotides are TGTGCCAGCAGCTCCAACAGGGTATCTGGCTACACCTTC.

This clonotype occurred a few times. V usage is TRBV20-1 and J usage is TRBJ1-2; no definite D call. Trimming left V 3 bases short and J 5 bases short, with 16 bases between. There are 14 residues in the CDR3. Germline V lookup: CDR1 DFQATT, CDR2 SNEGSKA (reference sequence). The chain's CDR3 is CSARTVDRLYGYTF. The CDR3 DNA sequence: TGCAGTGCTAGGACCGTGGACCGTCTTTATGGCTACACCTTC.

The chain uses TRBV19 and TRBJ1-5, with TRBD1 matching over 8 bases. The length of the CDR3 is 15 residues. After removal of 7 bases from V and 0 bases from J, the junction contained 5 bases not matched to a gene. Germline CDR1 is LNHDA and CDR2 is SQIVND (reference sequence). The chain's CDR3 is CASTRTGGSNQPQHF. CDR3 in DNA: TGTGCCAGTACCAGAACAGGGGGTAGCAATCAGCCCCAGCATTTT.

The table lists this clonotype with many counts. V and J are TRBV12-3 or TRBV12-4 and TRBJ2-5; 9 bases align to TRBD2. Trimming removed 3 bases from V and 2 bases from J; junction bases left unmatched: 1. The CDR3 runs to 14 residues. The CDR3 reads CASSFSGGQETQYF. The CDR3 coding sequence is TGTGCCAGCAGTTTTAGCGGGGGACAAGAGACCCAGTACTTC.

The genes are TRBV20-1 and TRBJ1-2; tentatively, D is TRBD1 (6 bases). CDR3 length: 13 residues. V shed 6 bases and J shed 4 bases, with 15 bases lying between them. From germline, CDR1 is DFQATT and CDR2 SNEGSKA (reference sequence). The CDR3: CSASGGEGYGYTF. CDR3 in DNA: TGCAGTGCCTCGGGGGGCGAGGGCTATGGCTACACCTTC.